The rows below give T cell receptor beta chains drawn from one sample of a study of shared clonotypes between healthy human individuals. Method: immunoSEQ multiplex PCR; TCRdb's copy keeps in-frame clones and lacks some. The repertoire includes 2.3 million or so clones, approximately 95% of them detected once, and 0.39% sits in the top ten. Sequencing was carried out using naive CD4+ T cells from PBMCs. The source is a man between 18 and 35 years old in good health. Some clones in this sample may be carry-over from other donors' samples. Both conserved end residues are part of each CDR3. D genes are given only for firm matches. Clone size is not always given. Where it is, it says once, few, many or a class for expanded clones.

j_gene,d_gene,v_gene,abundance,CDR3nt,CDR3aa
TRBJ1-2,.,TRBV20-1,.,TGCAGTGCTAATTCGAACTATGGCTACACCTTC,CSANSNYGYTF
TRBJ2-1,.,TRBV5-8,.,TGTGCCAGCAGCTTGGGCAGGGAGGCCAATGAGCAGTTCTTC,CASSLGREANEQFF
TRBJ2-7,TRBD2,TRBV7-3,.,TGTGCCAGCAGCCTCGGGGTAGCGGGATTCTACGAGCAGTACTTC,CASSLGVAGFYEQYF
TRBJ2-1,.,TRBV7-2,once,TGTGCCAGCAGCTTAGCGTTTTTCGCGGGTGGAGTCGGTGAGCAGTTCTTC,CASSLAFFAGGVGEQFF
TRBJ2-5,.,TRBV28,.,TGTGCCAGCAGTTTAGGAGGTGGGCTAGCCGAGACCCAGTACTTC,CASSLGGGLAETQYF
TRBJ1-5,TRBD1,TRBV6-1,.,TGTGCCAGCAGGGTCGAGGGGGCGAGGCAGCCCCAGCATTTT,CASRVEGARQPQHF
TRBJ1-4,TRBD1,TRBV19,.,TGTGCCAGTAGTACAGGGGGCATCGTTGAAAAACTGTTTTTT,CASSTGGIVEKLFF
TRBJ1-1,.,TRBV2,.,TGTGCCAGCACCTCTGGGGCCCCCACTGAAGCTTTCTTT,CASTSGAPTEAFF
TRBJ2-7,.,TRBV29-1,once,TGCAGCGTCGAGACACCTTCCTACGAGCAGTACTTC,CSVETPSYEQYF
TRBJ2-1,.,TRBV6-5,.,TGTGCCAGCAGCGATACAGGGAGCTCATACAATGAGCAGTTCTTC,CASSDTGSSYNEQFF
TRBJ2-7,TRBD2,TRBV5-1,.,TGCGCCAGCAGCTCAACTAGCGGGGTCTCCTACGAGCAGTACTTC,CASSSTSGVSYEQYF
TRBJ1-4,.,TRBV7-9,.,TGTGCCAGCAGCTTAAGGGATGCTGGGGAAAAACTGTTTTTT,CASSLRDAGEKLFF
TRBJ1-2,TRBD1,TRBV28,.,TGTGCCAGCAGTTCGTGGGACAGGGTTGTTGGCTACACCTTC,CASSSWDRVVGYTF
TRBJ2-7,TRBD1,TRBV4-1,.,TGCGCCAGCAGCCAAGATGGGGACAGGGGGACATACGAGCAGTACTTC,CASSQDGDRGTYEQYF
TRBJ1-1,TRBD1,TRBV29-1,.,TGCAGCGTCGGGACAGGGAGTCTCCAAGCTTTCTTT,CSVGTGSLQAFF
TRBJ2-1,.,TRBV7-6,.,TGTGCCAGCAGCTTAGCGGGGGGTGTTGAGCAGTTCTTC,CASSLAGGVEQFF
TRBJ2-3,TRBD1,TRBV18,.,TGTGCCAGCTCACAAACAGGGGGCACAGATACGCAGTATTTT,CASSQTGGTDTQYF
TRBJ2-2,.,TRBV30,.,TGTGCCTGGAGTAGAGGTGGGTCGTCCGGGGAGCTGTTTTTT,CAWSRGGSSGELFF
TRBJ2-6,.,TRBV11-2,.,TGTGCCAGCAGCACTCAGGGTTTGTCGTCCTGGGCCAACGTCCTGACTTTC,CASSTQGLSSWANVLTF
TRBJ2-7,.,TRBV28,.,TGTGCCAGCAGCAACATGGGCTCGTCGGGGACCGCTGGGGGTCGGGTCTACGAGCAGTACTTC,CASSNMGSSGTAGGRVYEQYF
TRBJ2-3,.,TRBV4-2,once,TGTGCCAGCAGCCAAGTGGGCGCTAAGGCTAGTTCCACAGATACGCAGTATTTT,CASSQVGAKASSTDTQYF
TRBJ2-7,TRBD2,TRBV5-1,few,TGCGCCAGCAGCTTGGGGACTAGCGGAACCTACGAGCAGTACTTC,CASSLGTSGTYEQYF
TRBJ2-3,TRBD2,TRBV5-6,once,TGTGCCAGCAGCTTGTTAGTTGCGGGAGGCACAGATACGCAGTATTTT,CASSLLVAGGTDTQYF
TRBJ2-2,.,TRBV28,.,TGTGCCAGCAGTCCTACGAAGAACACCGGGGAGCTGTTTTTT,CASSPTKNTGELFF
TRBJ2-7,TRBD1,TRBV2,.,TGTGCCAGCAGTGAGTACAGGGGGCGATACGAGCAGTACTTC,CASSEYRGRYEQYF
TRBJ2-7,.,TRBV11-1,.,TGTGCCAGCAGCGAAGGGGGTTACGAGCAGTACTTC,CASSEGGYEQYF
TRBJ2-5,.,TRBV2,few,TGTGCCAGCAGTGAAGTGAAAGGGGCGGTAGGAGAGACCCAGTACTTC,CASSEVKGAVGETQYF
TRBJ1-5,.,TRBV19,.,TGTGCCAGTAGTCATCTGGGGGGTAACCAGCCCCAGCATTTT,CASSHLGGNQPQHF
TRBJ2-2,.,TRBV7-2,once,TGTGCCAGCAGCCGCTTAGGGTGGGGGTCCGGGGAGCTGTTTTTT,CASSRLGWGSGELFF
TRBJ2-1,.,TRBV5-8,.,TGTGCCAGCAGCTTAGCACAGAGCTCCTACAATGAGCAGTTCTTC,CASSLAQSSYNEQFF
TRBJ1-5,TRBD1,TRBV29-1,.,TGCAGCGTTAACAGGGGTCCCGGTCAGCCCCAGCATTTT,CSVNRGPGQPQHF
TRBJ2-1,TRBD2,TRBV6-6,.,TGTGCCAGCAGCTCTGGACTAGCGGGTGGGGATGAGCAGTTCTTC,CASSSGLAGGDEQFF
TRBJ2-1,.,TRBV7-9,once,TGTGCCAGCAGCTTAACGGGATCCAATGAGCAGTTCTTC,CASSLTGSNEQFF
TRBJ1-1,.,TRBV5-1,.,TGCGCCAGCAGTTTAACTTATGTGAACACTGAAGCTTTCTTT,CASSLTYVNTEAFF
TRBJ2-3,.,TRBV11-2,.,TGTGCCAGCAGCCTCAGCACAGATACGCAGTATTTT,CASSLSTDTQYF
TRBJ1-2,.,TRBV5-6,.,TGTGCCAGCAGCTTCCGAATACAGGAAACTGTTAATGGCTACACCTTC,CASSFRIQETVNGYTF
TRBJ2-3,TRBD2,TRBV29-1,.,TGCAGCGGCACTAGCGGGAGTGCAGATACGCAGTATTTT,CSGTSGSADTQYF
TRBJ2-2,TRBD2,TRBV5-5,.,TGTGCCAGCACCAGGACTAGCGGGAGAACCGGGGAGCTGTTTTTT,CASTRTSGRTGELFF
TRBJ2-7,TRBD2,TRBV27,.,TGTGCCAGCAGCCGCCGGGGACTAGCGACCGATGCCTACGAGCAGTACTTC,CASSRRGLATDAYEQYF
TRBJ1-1,.,TRBV10-2,.,TGCGCCAGCAGAAGACAGATAGGCACTGAAGCTTTCTTT,CASRRQIGTEAFF
TRBJ2-5,TRBD2,TRBV9,.,TGTGCCAGCAGCCCCAGGGGGCTAGGACTAGCGGGAGCAGAGACCCAGTACTTC,CASSPRGLGLAGAETQYF
TRBJ1-5,.,TRBV18,.,TGTGCCAGCTCACCATCCAGGGACGGGGCCCAGCCCCAGCATTTT,CASSPSRDGAQPQHF
TRBJ2-1,.,TRBV7-2,.,TGTGCCAGCAGCTTAGCGCTCAGGGTGGGCAATGAGCAGTTCTTC,CASSLALRVGNEQFF
TRBJ2-7,.,TRBV28,.,TGTGCCAGCAAGAGCAAAAGGTTTGGACGGGCCAGCTCCTACGAGCAGTACTTC,CASKSKRFGRASSYEQYF
TRBJ1-4,.,TRBV7-6,.,TGTGCCAGCAGCCCCCCGGGCCTCGGCGGTGAAAAACTGTTTTTT,CASSPPGLGGEKLFF
TRBJ2-7,.,TRBV21-1,.,TGTGCCAGCAGCAAAAGGGGGGACTACGAGCAGTACTTC,CASSKRGDYEQYF
TRBJ2-3,.,TRBV11-1,.,TGTGCCAGCAGCTTAATCTCACGAGCTCACCATACGCAGTATTTT,CASSLISRAHHTQYF
TRBJ2-7,.,TRBV29-1,.,TGCAGCGTTGTAGGGGTGCTAACCTACGAGCAGTACTTC,CSVVGVLTYEQYF
TRBJ2-5,.,TRBV2,.,TGTGCCAGCAGCGCGACTAGGGAGACCCAGTACTTC,CASSATRETQYF
TRBJ2-1,TRBD2,TRBV6-5,.,TGTGCCAGCAGGGACCCTTTAGCGGGCAATGAGCAGTTCTTC,CASRDPLAGNEQFF
TRBJ2-6,.,TRBV5-1,.,TGCGCCAGCAGCTTGGATGGGGCCAACGTCCTGACTTTC,CASSLDGANVLTF
TRBJ2-3,.,TRBV7-3,.,TGTGCCAGCAGCTTGGGACTCTCCGCTAGCACAGATACGCAGTATTTT,CASSLGLSASTDTQYF